The entry below gives a single T cell receptor (beta chain) sequence along with its context. The target antigen is unknown. This entry is derived from a study of cytomegalovirus exposure and HLA in healthy donors. Study details: Findings of an earlier analysis included some 120 million unique TCR beta sequences from roughly 180 million T cells. About 85 million unique TCRs from HLA-typed donors were held in an early release of data.

Study outcomes and limitations: Judged likely to be a sequencing artifact was a cluster of highly shared sequence variants. Donor immune exposure was known only as CMV serostatus.

The CDR3 extends over 14 amino acids. The V end lost 6 bases, the J end lost 4 bases, and 15 bases lay between the germline ends. From germline, CDR1 is MGHDK and CDR2 SYGVNS. PCR was performed using 60 Vbeta and 13 Jbeta primers. Some clones are missing from TCRdb's copy, which holds only in-frame ones; the method was immunoSEQ multiplex PCR. The table lists 130,000 or so clones. V gene TRBV25-1 combines with J gene TRBJ1-1; D is possibly TRBD1 (6 bases). The sequence came from a woman between 55 and 75 years old in good health and CMV-seronegative. The source material was PBMCs. The CDR3 DNA is TGTGCCAGCAGGGAAACAGGGTATCGCACTGAAGCTTTCTTT. Protein: CASRETGYRTEAFF.